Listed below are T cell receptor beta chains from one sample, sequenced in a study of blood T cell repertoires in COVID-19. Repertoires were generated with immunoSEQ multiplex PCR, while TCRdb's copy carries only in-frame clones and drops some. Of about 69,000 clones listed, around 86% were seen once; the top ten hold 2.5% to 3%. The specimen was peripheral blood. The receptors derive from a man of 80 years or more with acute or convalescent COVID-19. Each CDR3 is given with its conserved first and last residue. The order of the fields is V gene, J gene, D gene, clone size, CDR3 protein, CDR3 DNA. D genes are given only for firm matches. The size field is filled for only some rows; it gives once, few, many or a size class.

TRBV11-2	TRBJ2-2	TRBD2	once	CASSLGEGGRGAGELFF	TGTGCCAGCAGCTTAGGGGAGGGCGGTCGTGGGGCCGGGGAGCTGTTTTTT
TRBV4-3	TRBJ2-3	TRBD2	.	CASSRAGTSGIRTDTQYF	TGCGCCAGCAGCCGAGCCGGGACTAGCGGGATCCGCACAGATACGCAGTATTTT
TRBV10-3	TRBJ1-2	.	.	CAITNRQDNYGYTF	TGTGCCATCACCAATCGACAGGATAACTATGGCTACACCTTC
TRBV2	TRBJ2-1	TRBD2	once	CASINRRTSEKYNEQFF	TGTGCCAGCATCAACCGAAGGACTAGCGAGAAGTACAATGAGCAGTTCTTC
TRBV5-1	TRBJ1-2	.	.	CASSLQGISYGYTF	TGCGCCAGCAGCTTGCAGGGGATTAGCTATGGCTACACCTTC
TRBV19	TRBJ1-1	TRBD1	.	CASTYAGTGVNTEAFF	TGTGCCAGTACTTATGCCGGGACAGGGGTGAACACTGAAGCTTTCTTT
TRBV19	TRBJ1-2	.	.	CASMRTVSYGYTF	TGTGCCAGTATGAGGACAGTCTCATATGGCTACACCTTC
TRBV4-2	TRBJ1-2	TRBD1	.	CASSPRTGAGMNYGYTF	TGTGCCAGCAGCCCTCGGACAGGGGCGGGTATGAACTATGGCTACACCTTC
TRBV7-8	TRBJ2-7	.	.	CASSVSRSYEQYF	TGTGCCAGCAGCGTTAGCAGATCCTACGAGCAGTACTTC
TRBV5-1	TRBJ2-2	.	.	CASSLASGNTGELFF	TGCGCCAGCAGCTTGGCATCGGGGAACACCGGGGAGCTGTTTTTT
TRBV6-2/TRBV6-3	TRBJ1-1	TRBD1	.	CASSYSNDRGRNTEAFF	TGTGCCAGCAGTTACTCGAACGACAGGGGGCGGAACACTGAAGCTTTCTTT
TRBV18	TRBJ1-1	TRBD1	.	CASSPGQGMNTEAFF	TGTGCCAGCTCACCTGGACAGGGGATGAACACTGAAGCTTTCTTT
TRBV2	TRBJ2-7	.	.	CASSPDRWVTYEQYF	TGTGCCAGCAGCCCCGACAGGTGGGTTACCTACGAGCAGTACTTC
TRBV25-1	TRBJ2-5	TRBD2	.	CASSEPTSGSRETQYF	TGTGCCAGCAGTGAACCGACTAGCGGGAGTCGAGAGACCCAGTACTTC
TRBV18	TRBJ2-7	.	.	CASSPRRLDAVEQYF	TGTGCCAGCTCACCTCGTAGACTAGATGCGGTGGAGCAGTACTTC
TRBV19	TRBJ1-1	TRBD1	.	CASSAGTVNTEAFF	TGTGCCAGTAGCGCCGGGACAGTGAACACTGAAGCTTTCTTT
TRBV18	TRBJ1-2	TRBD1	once	CASSPPDRDDGYTF	TGTGCCAGCTCACCTCCGGACAGGGACGATGGCTACACCTTC
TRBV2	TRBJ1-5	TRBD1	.	CASGTGRWQPQHF	TGTGCCAGCGGGACAGGGCGTTGGCAGCCCCAGCATTTT
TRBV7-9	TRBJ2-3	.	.	CASSTPGTDTQYF	TGTGCCAGCAGCACCCCGGGCACAGATACGCAGTATTTT
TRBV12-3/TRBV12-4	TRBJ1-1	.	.	CASRTTGNTEAFF	TGTGCCAGCAGGACGACGGGGAACACTGAAGCTTTCTTT
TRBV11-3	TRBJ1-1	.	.	CASSLESGSELNTEAFF	TGTGCCAGCAGCTTAGAGTCAGGCTCCGAATTGAACACTGAAGCTTTCTTT
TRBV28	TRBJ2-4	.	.	CASSLQDFRAKNIQYF	TGTGCCAGCAGCCTGCAGGACTTTCGGGCCAAAAACATTCAGTACTTC
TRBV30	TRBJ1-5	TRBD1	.	CAWSGGQGSNQPQHF	TGTGCCTGGAGCGGAGGACAGGGGAGCAATCAGCCCCAGCATTTT
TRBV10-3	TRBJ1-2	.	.	CAISGGERGYTF	TGTGCCATCAGTGGGGGCGAGCGTGGCTACACCTTC
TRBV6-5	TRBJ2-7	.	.	CASSSDGSYEQYF	TGTGCCAGCAGCTCCGATGGCTCGTACGAGCAGTACTTC
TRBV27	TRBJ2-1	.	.	CASSLRRNEQFF	TGTGCCAGCAGTTTACGCAGAAATGAGCAGTTCTTC
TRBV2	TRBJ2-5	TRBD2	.	CASRGLAGEGGRETQYF	TGTGCCAGCAGGGGACTAGCGGGAGAAGGGGGAAGGGAGACCCAGTACTTC
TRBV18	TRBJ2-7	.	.	CASSPVQVSYEQYF	TGTGCCAGCTCACCGGTACAAGTATCCTACGAGCAGTACTTC
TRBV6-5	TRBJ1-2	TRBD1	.	CASTAGDRLVYTF	TGTGCCAGCACCGCAGGGGACAGACTAGTCTACACCTTC
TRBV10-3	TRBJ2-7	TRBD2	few	CAIRSSSGEQYF	TGTGCCATCAGATCTTCTAGCGGCGAGCAGTACTTC
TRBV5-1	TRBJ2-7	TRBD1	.	CASSLGTGDLGEQYF	TGCGCCAGCAGCTTGGGGACAGGGGATTTGGGCGAGCAGTACTTC
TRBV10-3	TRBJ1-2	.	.	CAIRVGQTAYGYTF	TGTGCCATCAGGGTTGGACAGACGGCGTATGGCTACACCTTC